These 22 T cell receptor beta chains were sequenced from one sample in a study of Ad26.COV2.S vaccination and SARS-CoV-2 variants. Described treatment: around 19 received Ad26.COV2.S at low or high dose, single or two shots; five or six received placebo; per-sample allocation not given. Vaccine and placebo recipients were sampled on day 63 after the first injection. Some clones are missing from TCRdb's copy, which holds only in-frame ones; the method was immunoSEQ multiplex PCR. This table has a few hundred thousand clones, roughly four fifths appearing once. The source material was peripheral blood, sampled in a trial of Ad26.COV2.S vaccine versus placebo. The receptor source for this set is a person between 18 and 65 years old who received the Ad26.COV2.S COVID-19 vaccine or a placebo.

The CDR3 DNA sequence: TGTGCCAGCAGCTCGACCGACGACACTGAAGCTTTCTTT. It is translated as CASSSTDDTEAFF. The rearrangement joins TRBV11-3 to TRBJ1-1; D unresolved. The CDR3 loop spans 13 amino acids. CDR1 SGHNT and CDR2 YENEEA come from the germline V gene. V dropped 4 bases and J dropped 3 bases, with 9 bases sitting between them.

V usage is TRBV18 and J usage is TRBJ1-3; D unresolved. Trimming stripped 5 bases from V and 0 bases from J, with 8 bases between. Germline values: CDR1 KGHSH, CDR2 LQKENI. This CDR3 has 14 residues. CDR3: CASSSDISGNTIYF. The CDR3 DNA is TGTGCCAGCTCAAGCGACATCTCTGGAAACACCATATATTTT.

CDR3 amino acids: CSVEDGQGGQPQHF. CDR3 DNA sequence: TGCAGCGTTGAAGATGGACAGGGTGGGCAGCCCCAGCATTTT. This chain links TRBV29-1 with TRBJ1-5; 8 bases fit TRBD1. Trimming cost V 0 bases and J 7 bases; bases outside gene matches: 5. Germline V gene sequence: CDR1 SQVTM, CDR2 ANQGSEA. The CDR3 contains 14 residues.

V gene TRBV14 combines with J gene TRBJ1-1; a weak D match, TRBD1 (5 bases). The CDR3 contains 13 residues. The germline V and J ends were trimmed by 1 base and 3 bases, with 6 bases remaining between them. CDR1 is SGHDN, CDR2 FVKESK, per germline. CDR3 nucleotide sequence: TGTGCCAGCAGCCAAGGGGGGTACACTGAAGCTTTCTTT. It is translated as CASSQGGYTEAFF.

Note on this clone: Within the sample, other DNA sequences also encode this same CDR3. The chain employs TRBV28 and TRBJ1-1; perhaps TRBD1 as D (5 bases). CDR1 MDHEN and CDR2 SYDVKM come from the germline V gene. This CDR3 is 12 amino acids long. Trimming removed 3 bases at V and 4 bases at J, with 6 bases between. The CDR3 nucleotides are TGTGCCAGCAGTTTTAGGGGCACTGAAGCTTTCTTT. As protein: CASSFRGTEAFF.

The chain links TRBV18 to TRBJ1-3, with D tentatively TRBD1 (6 bases). The CDR3 covers 18 residues. The V and J ends lost 3 bases and 0 bases respectively, with 18 bases between them. The germline V gene has CDR1 KGHSH and CDR2 LQKENI. CDR3 loop: CASSPVAQGLNSGNTIYF. Here the CDR3 DNA reads TGTGCCAGCTCACCCGTGGCCCAGGGGTTGAACTCTGGAAACACCATATATTTT.

The rearrangement uses TRBV7-8 and TRBJ2-5; D remains ambiguous. This CDR3 is built from 14 residues. Trimming cost V 1 base and J 7 bases, with 13 bases left between them. The germline CDR1 and CDR2 sequences are SGHVS and FQNEAQ. The CDR3 here is CASSLDLHKRTQYF. The CDR3 DNA sequence: TGTGCCAGCAGCTTAGATCTCCACAAGAGGACCCAGTACTTC.

The chain employs TRBV3-1 (or the pseudogene TRBV3-2) and TRBJ2-3; no clear D. There are 12 residues in the CDR3. V was shortened by 3 bases and J by 5 bases, with 6 bases between the two germline ends. CDR1 is LGHDT, CDR2 YNNKEL, per germline (reference sequence). CDR3 in amino acids: CASSHEEDTQYF. CDR3 coding DNA: TGTGCCAGCAGCCACGAAGAAGATACGCAGTATTTT.

This chain connects TRBV7-2 to TRBJ2-2, with TRBD2 as a possible D gene (5 bases). Trimming left V 4 bases short and J 3 bases short, with 9 bases between. The CDR3 has 14 amino acids. CDR1 is SGHTA and CDR2 is FQGNSA in the germline V gene. Here the CDR3 reads CASSSGGYTGELFF. CDR3 nucleotide sequence: TGTGCCAGCAGCTCCGGCGGGTACACCGGGGAGCTGTTTTTT.

The rearrangement uses TRBV6-5 and TRBJ1-1, with D perhaps matching TRBD1 (5 bases). V lost 6 bases and J 0 bases, leaving 11 bases between the germline ends. CDR3 length: 14 amino acids. Per the germline V gene, CDR1 is MNHEY and CDR2 is SVGAGI. The DNA for the CDR3 is TGTGCCAGCAGCAAATGGGGGGTGAACACTGAAGCTTTCTTT. This translates into CASSKWGVNTEAFF.

The CDR3 sequence: CASSLTGGGVGEQFF. The CDR3 DNA follows: TGTGCCAGCAGCTTAACAGGTGGGGGGGTAGGTGAGCAGTTCTTC. The chain combines TRBV7-2 with TRBJ2-1; 7 bases are shared with TRBD2. Trimming cost V 2 bases and J 9 bases; bases outside gene matches: 10. In germline, CDR1 is SGHTA, CDR2 FQGNSA. The CDR3 totals 15 residues.

This rearrangement joins TRBV6-2 or TRBV6-3 to TRBJ2-1, with a tentative D call TRBD2 (5 bases). Germline V gene sequence: CDR1 MNHEY, CDR2 SVGEGT. Trimming removed 5 bases from V and 8 bases from J, with 19 bases in between. This CDR3 comprises 15 residues. In DNA, the CDR3 is TGTGCCAGCAGTGATCCTAGGGCTAGCAGCGATGAGCAGTTCTTC. This gives the protein CASSDPRASSDEQFF.

This clone was detected only a few times. The V and J genes are TRBV5-1 and TRBJ1-6; the D is unclear. Germline V CDR1 and CDR2: SGHRS, YFSETQ. This CDR3 contains 15 residues. Trimming cost V 1 base and J 5 bases, with 10 bases left between them. CDR3 protein: CASSLYQRDNSPLHF. The CDR3 coding sequence is TGCGCCAGCAGCTTGTATCAGAGAGATAATTCACCCCTCCACTTT.

The sample holds a few counts of this clone. The chain joins TRBV7-9 to TRBJ2-1; D uncertain. Germline V CDR1 and CDR2: SEHNR, FQNEAQ (reference sequence). Trimming removed 5 bases from V and 0 bases from J, with 14 bases in between. CDR3 size: 16 residues. DNA of the CDR3: TGTGCCAGCAGCGTGGGCTATTTGAGCTCCTACAATGAGCAGTTCTTC. This translates into CASSVGYLSSYNEQFF.

The chain links TRBV5-1 to TRBJ2-3; TRBD2 aligns across 9 bases. The CDR3 runs 15 residues. Germline loops: CDR1 SGHRS, CDR2 YFSETQ. V shed 1 base, J shed 4 bases, and the junction held 4 bases outside the gene matches. The CDR3 region is CASSLRGGRADTQYF. For the CDR3, the DNA is TGCGCCAGCAGCTTGCGAGGCGGGAGGGCAGATACGCAGTATTTT.

This chain links TRBV19 with TRBJ2-7; 13 nucleotides match TRBD2. V was pared by 3 bases and J by 2 bases, with 1 base of the junction left unmatched. Germline-derived CDR1 and CDR2 are LNHDA and SQIVND (reference sequence). CDR3 length equals 15 residues. CDR3 loop: CASSIGLAGAYEQYF. The CDR3 DNA sequence: TGTGCCAGTAGTATCGGACTAGCGGGAGCCTACGAGCAGTACTTC.

In its sample, this clone was seen a few times. The CDR3: CASSLGTSGSYEQYF. The DNA of the CDR3 is TGCGCCAGCAGCTTGGGGACTAGCGGGAGCTACGAGCAGTACTTC. The V gene is TRBV5-1, the J gene TRBJ2-7; 13 nucleotides match TRBD2. V was pared by 0 bases and J by 3 bases, with 0 bases of the junction left unmatched. The V gene's germline CDR1 is SGHRS and CDR2 YFSETQ. This CDR3 is built from 15 residues.

The chain links TRBV9 to TRBJ1-6; no reliable D call. Germline CDR1 SGDLS, CDR2 YYNGEE. This CDR3 has 14 amino acids. The V gene lost 4 bases and the J gene lost 9 bases, with 14 bases spanning the gap. CDR3 residues: CASSLGISSSPLHF. CDR3 nucleotides: TGTGCCAGCAGCCTAGGGATTAGCAGTTCACCCCTCCACTTT.

In this sample, this clone turned up a few times. The chain uses TRBV30 and TRBJ2-7, with a weak D call TRBD1 (6 bases). This CDR3 has 13 residues. Germline V CDR1 and CDR2: GTSNPN, SVGIG (reference sequence). Trimming shortened V by 2 bases and J by 6 bases, and 14 bases separated the two germline ends. The chain's CDR3 is CAWSLYRDIEQYF. The CDR3 DNA is TGTGCCTGGAGTCTTTACAGGGATATCGAGCAGTACTTC.

CDR3 DNA sequence: TGTGCCAGTAGTATTATGGTAGGGGAAGGACTGTTTTTT. This codes for CASSIMVGEGLFF. The V gene is TRBV19, the J gene TRBJ1-4; TRBD1 might be the D (5 bases). Germline values: CDR1 LNHDA, CDR2 SQIVND (reference sequence). The V end lost 3 bases, the J end lost 13 bases, and 15 bases lay between the germline ends. The CDR3 is made up of 13 amino acids.

This clone was detected only once. The chain recombines TRBV11-2 with TRBJ1-6, with D maybe TRBD1 (5 bases). The germline gives CDR1 SGHAT, CDR2 FQNNGV. Trimming pared 3 bases from V and 7 bases from J, leaving 13 bases between. The CDR3 consists of 15 residues. In DNA, the CDR3 is TGTGCCAGCAGCTTTGGGACCCAGGAGAATTCACCCCTCCACTTT. It specifies CASSFGTQENSPLHF.

The chain combines TRBV9 with TRBJ2-1; 9 bases match TRBD2. CDR3 length: 15 residues. With V trimmed by 0 bases and J by 9 bases, 7 bases remained unmatched. CDR1 is SGDLS, CDR2 YYNGEE, per germline. The CDR3 DNA follows: TGTGCCAGCAGCGTAGGGGGCGGGAGGGACCCTGAGCAGTTCTTC. Protein sequence: CASSVGGGRDPEQFF.